The 25 T cell receptor beta chains given below trace back to one sample, sequenced in a study of blood T cell repertoires in COVID-19. Sequenced by immunoSEQ multiplex PCR; TCRdb stores in-frame clones only, minus some. This table holds a few hundred thousand clones, about 89% found once. The sequenced material came from peripheral blood. These receptors all come from a man aged 25 to 40 with acute or convalescent COVID-19.

The chain combines TRBV10-3 with TRBJ1-4; D not certain. Germline CDR1 ENHRY, CDR2 SYGVKD. This CDR3 has 15 residues. V lost 7 bases, J lost 0 bases, and 12 bases lay in between. The CDR3 is CAIINGEPTNEKLFF. CDR3 sequence (DNA): TGTGCCATCATTAATGGGGAGCCAACTAATGAAAAACTGTTTTTT.

This chain connects TRBV12-3 or TRBV12-4 to TRBJ1-6; possible D gene TRBD1, 6 bases. Trimming left V 6 bases short and J 10 bases short, with 10 bases between. The CDR3 runs to 12 residues. The CDR3 nucleotides read TGTGCCAGCAGCTCCAGGGGATCACCCCTCCACTTT. This gives the protein CASSSRGSPLHF.

This sequence joins TRBV11-2 and TRBJ2-7, with D maybe TRBD1 (6 bases). CDR1 SGHAT and CDR2 FQNNGV come from the germline V gene. The CDR3 is 14 amino acids. V gave up 1 base and J gave up 4 bases, with 11 bases separating them. CDR3: CASSLGGRGYEQYF. In nucleotides, the CDR3 is TGTGCCAGCAGCTTAGGTGGCAGGGGTTACGAGCAGTACTTC.

V and J are TRBV28 and TRBJ1-5; 7 positions agree with TRBD1. The germline CDR1 and CDR2 sequences are MDHEN and SYDVKM. V lost 6 bases, J lost 0 bases, and 11 bases stayed unmatched. This CDR3 is built from 17 residues. Here the CDR3 DNA reads TGTGCCAGCAGACCAATGGACAGGCGCTATAGCAATCAGCCCCAGCATTTT. This encodes CASRPMDRRYSNQPQHF.

The chain recombines TRBV19 with TRBJ2-7, with TRBD2 matching over 11 bases. Germline assignment: CDR1 LNHDA and CDR2 SQIVND (reference sequence). V dropped 6 bases and J dropped 5; count of bases not matched to a gene: 6. CDR3 length: 14 residues. The CDR3 here is CASSPSGLADEQYF. In DNA form, the CDR3 reads TGTGCCAGTAGCCCGTCGGGACTAGCGGACGAGCAGTACTTC.

This clone was detected a few times. This chain uses TRBV27 with TRBJ2-7; 10 bases are shared with TRBD2. V shed 5 bases, J shed 2 bases, and the junction held 9 bases outside the gene matches. The CDR3 length is 16 residues. From germline, CDR1 is MNHEY and CDR2 SMNVEV (reference sequence). The CDR3 DNA reads as TGTGCCAGCAGTCCCTCCTTAGCGGGAGGCACCTACGAGCAGTACTTC. This gives the protein CASSPSLAGGTYEQYF.

V and J are TRBV5-1 and TRBJ2-3, with 11 bases aligning to TRBD2. Trimming removed 0 bases from V and 0 bases from J; junction bases left unmatched: 12. The CDR3 has 20 residues. The V gene's germline CDR1 is SGHRS and CDR2 YFSETQ. In DNA form, the CDR3 reads TGCGCCAGCAGCTTGGATACTAGCGGGAGTATTTATGGAAGCACAGATACGCAGTATTTT. Translating gives CASSLDTSGSIYGSTDTQYF.

This chain links TRBV3-1 (or the pseudogene TRBV3-2) with TRBJ2-7; D remains ambiguous. V lost 10 bases and J 2 bases, leaving 15 bases between the germline ends. Germline V CDR1 and CDR2: LGHDT, YNNKEL (reference sequence). The CDR3 contains 13 residues. Written as DNA, the CDR3 is TGTGCCACCGAGGCGCCAGCGACCTACGAGCAGTACTTC. It encodes CATEAPATYEQYF.

V is TRBV27 and J is TRBJ2-1, with TRBD1 as a possible D gene (6 bases). CDR1 and CDR2 (germline): MNHEY, SMNVEV (reference sequence). The V gene lost 2 bases and the J gene lost 5 bases, with 13 bases spanning the gap. This CDR3 comprises 15 residues. Here the CDR3 DNA reads TGTGCCAGCAGTTTAGGCAGGGGCTCTAACAATGAGCAGTTCTTC. Its translation is CASSLGRGSNNEQFF.

The chain couples TRBV4-1 to TRBJ1-2; 7 bases are shared with TRBD1. Germline assignment: CDR1 MGHRA and CDR2 YSYEKL. This CDR3 is built from 15 residues. V gave up 1 base and J gave up 7 bases; unmatched junction bases: 9. The CDR3 loop reads CASSQVATGLFGYTF. The CDR3, as DNA: TGCGCCAGCAGCCAAGTTGCGACAGGGCTTTTTGGCTACACCTTC.

This chain connects TRBV12-5 to TRBJ2-1; TRBD1 agrees at 8 bases. The CDR3 totals 15 residues. Germline values: CDR1 LGHNT, CDR2 FRNRAP. V trimming: 5 bases; J trimming: 0 bases; junction bases outside the gene matches: 3. CDR3: CASGLGQGSYNEQFF. CDR3 sequence (DNA): TGTGCTAGTGGTCTAGGACAGGGCTCCTACAATGAGCAGTTCTTC.

The chain has TRBV10-3 and TRBJ2-7, with 9 bases fitting TRBD1. CDR3 length: 14 amino acids. V shed 9 bases and J 5 bases; nucleotides not matched to a gene: 11. Germline assignment: CDR1 ENHRY and CDR2 SYGVKD. CDR3 residues: CAIRDSRTGDEQYF. As DNA, the CDR3 is TGTGCCATTCGGGATAGTAGGACAGGGGACGAGCAGTACTTC.

Only one count was recorded for this clone. This chain links TRBV10-3 with TRBJ1-4; D unresolved. V was clipped by 8 bases and J by 4 bases, with 11 bases between them. The CDR3 loop spans 13 amino acids. Germline CDR1 is ENHRY and CDR2 is SYGVKD. CDR3 nucleotide sequence: TGTGCCATCTCCCAGGATCTTAATGAAAAACTGTTTTTT. This sequence encodes CAISQDLNEKLFF.

The V gene is TRBV29-1, the J gene TRBJ1-1; TRBD1 aligns across 10 bases. CDR1 SQVTM and CDR2 ANQGSEA come from the germline V gene. The CDR3 is 12 amino acids. V lost 7 bases to trimming and J lost 5 bases; unmatched junction nucleotides: 4. As DNA, the CDR3 is TGCAGCGCCGGACAGGGGGTGACTGAAGCTTTCTTT. It yields the protein CSAGQGVTEAFF.

The J gene is TRBJ2-3, the V gene TRBV7-9; tentative D call: TRBD2 (6 bases). V lost 5 bases and J lost 3, with 9 bases in between. CDR1 and CDR2 (germline): SEHNR, FQNEAQ (reference sequence). The CDR3 loop spans 13 amino acids. CDR3 DNA: TGTGCCAGCAGCATAGGAGGGACAGATACGCAGTATTTT. Amino acid sequence: CASSIGGTDTQYF. Full variable domain (remainder filled in from reference TRBV7-9 and TRBJ2-3): DTGVSQNPRHKITKRGQNVTFRCDPISEHNRLYWYRQTLGQGPEFLTYFQNEAQLEKSRLLSDRFSAERPKGSFSTLEIQRTEQGDSAMYLCASSIGGTDTQYFGPGTRLTVL.

The chain joins TRBV6-1 to TRBJ1-2, with D possibly being TRBD1 (5 bases). The V gene lost 1 base and the J gene lost 5 bases, with 17 bases spanning the gap. Germline lookup yields CDR1 MNHNS and CDR2 SASEGT. This CDR3 is built from 16 residues. The CDR3 here is CASSEGGHLPKYGYTF. The DNA of the CDR3 is TGTGCCAGCAGTGAAGGCGGACACCTTCCCAAGTATGGCTACACCTTC.

The chain is built from TRBV5-1 and TRBJ2-5; 7 bases line up with TRBD1. The germline gives CDR1 SGHRS, CDR2 YFSETQ. The CDR3 sequence is 14 residues long. Trimming cost V 2 bases and J 2 bases; bases outside gene matches: 3. This CDR3 is CASSFLGQQETQYF. The DNA of the CDR3 is TGCGCCAGCAGCTTTTTGGGACAGCAAGAGACCCAGTACTTC.

This chain connects TRBV13 to TRBJ1-5, with D hard to call. The CDR3 runs 14 residues. Looked up from germline, CDR1 is PRHDT and CDR2 is FYEKMQ (reference sequence). V lost 0 bases, J lost 6 bases, and 9 bases lay in between. In DNA, the CDR3 is TGTGCCAGCAGCTTAGGGCATACCAGTCAGCCCCAGCATTTT. Residues: CASSLGHTSQPQHF.

This clone was recorded once. The rearrangement joins TRBV27 to TRBJ2-3; TRBD1 aligns across 10 bases. V trimming: 4 bases; J trimming: 2 bases; junction bases outside the gene matches: 3. The CDR3 length is 15 residues. Looked up from germline, CDR1 is MNHEY and CDR2 is SMNVEV (reference sequence). In DNA form, the CDR3 reads TGTGCCAGCAGTTCGGACAGGGGGACCACAGATACGCAGTATTTT. This codes for CASSSDRGTTDTQYF.

The genes are TRBV6-5 and TRBJ1-2; 7 bases map to TRBD1. The CDR3 consists of 13 residues. V dropped 6 bases and J dropped 8; count of bases not matched to a gene: 9. Germline V gene lookup returns CDR1 MNHEY and CDR2 SVGAGI. DNA of the CDR3: TGTGCCAGCAGGACCGACAGGGCTGGAGGCTACACCTTC. This gives the protein CASRTDRAGGYTF.

This sequence joins TRBV29-1 and TRBJ1-1; D perhaps matches TRBD1 (6 bases). This CDR3 has 12 residues. V shed 7 bases and J shed 10 bases, with 19 bases lying between them. The V gene's germline CDR1 is SQVTM and CDR2 ANQGSEA. CDR3 DNA: TGCAGCGCGGGGGGACACAGGGACCCAGCTTTCTTT. It specifies CSAGGHRDPAFF. Full variable domain (rest looked up from reference TRBV29-1 and TRBJ1-1): SAVISQKPSRDICQRGTSLTIQCQVDSQVTMMFWYRQQPGQSLTLIATANQGSEATYESGFVIDKFPISRPNLTFSTLTVSNMSPEDSSIYLCSAGGHRDPAFFGQGTRLTVV.

CDR3 nucleotide sequence: TGTGCCAGTAGCGCACAGGGCGGGGGCTACACCTTC. Translated, it gives CASSAQGGGYTF. J is TRBJ1-2 and V is TRBV19, with a tentative D call TRBD1 (6 bases). The CDR3 contains 12 residues. Trimming stripped 6 bases from V and 8 bases from J, with 13 bases between. Germline assignment: CDR1 LNHDA and CDR2 SQIVND (reference sequence).

This chain connects TRBV6-5 to TRBJ2-5; the match to TRBD1 covers 7 bases. The CDR3 is 13 residues long. Per the germline V gene, CDR1 is MNHEY and CDR2 is SVGAGI. J was trimmed by 7 bases and V by 7 bases; bases with no gene match: 9. The chain's CDR3 is CASTTGAPGTQYF. DNA of the CDR3: TGTGCCAGCACCACAGGGGCCCCAGGGACCCAGTACTTC.

The chain links TRBV27 to TRBJ2-1; 9 bases are a match to TRBD1. The ends lost 5 bases at V and 4 bases at J; junction bases unmatched: 3. Germline V lookup: CDR1 MNHEY, CDR2 SMNVEV (reference sequence). This CDR3 has 14 amino acids. In nucleotides, the CDR3 is TGTGCCAGCAGTATAGGACAGGGGTACAATGAGCAGTTCTTC. Residues: CASSIGQGYNEQFF.

The chain has TRBV19 and TRBJ1-5; perhaps TRBD1 as D (6 bases). The CDR3 contains 14 residues. V gave up 5 bases and J gave up 6 bases, with 14 bases separating them. Germline CDR1 reads LNHDA; CDR2 reads SQIVND (reference sequence). The CDR3 protein is CASSEQGGVQPQHF. CDR3 sequence (DNA): TGTGCCAGTAGTGAACAGGGAGGGGTTCAGCCCCAGCATTTT.